This T cell receptor (beta chain) was captured in a study of T cells after yellow fever vaccination (dated by TCRdb to between 2018 and 2021). As for the study more broadly: Libraries from fractions with low cell numbers were prepared with the SMART-Seq v4 Ultra Low Input RNA kit. Bulk TCR alpha and beta repertoires were sequenced longitudinally to track T-cell clones before and after primary and booster YFV17D yellow fever vaccination. Two healthy male donors, one aged 18 to 30 and one aged 30 to 40 years, were included in the cohort. Blood was collected at multiple timepoints before and after primary and secondary immunization, and bulk PBMC replicates and cell subsets were isolated. What the research found in general, with its limitations: A small share of clonotypes was detected in both CD4 and CD8 compartments, with the overlap likely arising from convergent recombination. Because the study included only a couple of donors, the extent to which the findings can be generalized is limited. Because abundant contaminating clonotypes from the bulk population could be contained in FACS-sorted repertoires, computational filtering was required. Compared with the primary T-cell response, the secondary T-cell response was weaker but faster, peaking on day 5 rather than day 15. Most clones expanded after primary vaccination (around 97% of CD4 and around 88% of CD8) were re-detected after the booster, suggesting that broad memory maintenance occurred.

V trim: 3 bases; J trim: 2 bases; unmatched bases: 5. From the cysteine through the phenylalanine, the CDR3 covers 15 amino acids. Left in the record is the CDR3 DNA by itself, 45 bases read in frame from the first base. Explained via the paper, the treatment or condition label denotes: live attenuated yellow fever vaccine strain. Two biological replicates of bulk PBMCs were collected at each blood-draw timepoint. A standard Ficoll-Paque protocol was used to isolate PBMCs from peripheral blood. TriZol was used to extract RNA from bulk PBMCs, from CD4 and CD8 fractions, and from dextramer-positive and dextramer-negative fractions. A word on this clonotype: The clone's antigen remains unknown. Per-base qualities were not stored, and no clone one base away is much larger.

TCR cDNA was synthesized by 5'RACE template switching, through which a universal primer site and unique molecular identifiers were introduced. Priming of cDNA synthesis was performed from both the TCR alpha and TCR beta constant segments. Library amplification used two PCR steps, and the second PCR step added sample barcodes and sequencing adapters. Sequencing of libraries was done on Illumina HiSeq 2500 (2x100 bp) or NovaSeq (2x150 bp). The authors' analysis ran thus. MIGEC handled demultiplexing of reads and collapsing into UMI consensus sequences, while MiXCR performed V(D)J alignment. Vaccine-responding clonotypes were defined with edgeR using replicate PBMC samples, requiring FDR below 0.01 and a log2 fold change above 5 up to day 15. Bulk clonotypes were assigned CD4 or CD8 identity according to which sequenced CD4 or CD8 repertoire held them at higher abundance. The public reads were reprocessed in TCRdb via fastp at Q25 and MiXCR, keeping in-frame beta chains. Every distinct CDR3 protein forms one entry, paired with its most common genes and DNA. TCRdb, not the authors, supplied the V and J calls. Recorded for this sample are some 300,000 distinct CDR3 sequences; roughly 8% of them occurred a single time. The biggest ten clones account for roughly 18% of the sample.

The sequence came from a man between 18 and 29 years old who received the YFV17D yellow fever vaccine. The sequenced sample was PBMCs, obtained around 45 days after the first yellow fever vaccination. The receptor chain draws on TRBV23-1 and TRBJ2-3; 7 bases in the junction line up with TRBD1. TRBV23-1 is recorded as an ORF, its role being uncertain. The nucleotide sequence is given as TGCGCCAGCAGTCACCGGGACAGATTCACAGATACGCAGTATTTT. It is translated as CASSHRDRFTDTQYF.